This TCR beta chain was sequenced in a study of neurological immune-mediated disorders. The CDR3 covers 14 residues. V was clipped by 2 bases and J by 6 bases; unmatched bases: 7. Germline V CDR1 and CDR2: SGHRS, YFSETQ. TCRdb re-analysed the 5' RACE reads in MiXCR, keeping a single row per CDR3 protein. There are some 89,000 distinct CDR3 sequences in the sample; roughly 4.3% occur only once, and roughly 5.6% lies in the top ten. Time point described: longitudinal time-point 3. Unsorted libraries were prepared from 2 million PBMCs that had been stored at -80 C. Study-wide findings and caveats: Multiple sclerosis, the disease with the least TCR clonal expansion, fell below healthy controls, whereas HTLV-1-associated myelopathy showed the most.

This clonotype has ten or more counts. Its target is not known. What was sequenced was PBMCs. This TCR was recovered from a woman aged 60 to 75 with multiple sclerosis. The chain recombines TRBV5-1 with TRBJ2-7, with 8 positions matching TRBD1. CDR3 sequence (DNA): TGCGCCAGCAGCTTCGGACAGGGATCACGCGAGCAGTACTTC. Translation: CASSFGQGSREQYF.